The clone carrying this TCR beta chain occurred a few times. Its target is not known. Each cDNA molecule carried a unique molecular identifier. TCRdb called the 5' RACE reads again in MiXCR, with one record for every CDR3 protein. This table holds some 91,000 distinct CDR3 sequences, just under 15% found once. The length of the CDR3 is 16 residues. CDR1 SGDLS and CDR2 YYNGEE come from the germline V gene. Trimming left V 0 bases short and J 0 bases short, with 10 bases between. The sample comes from a study of early T cells in non-severe SARS-CoV-2 infection. Study as a whole: Sequencing was performed on bulk RNA from unsorted whole blood, leaving chains unpaired.

Findings and caveats of the study: The VDJdb matching leaned toward anti-spike CD8 responses and overlooked private and CD4 specificities.

The chain recombines TRBV9 with TRBJ2-1; D possibly matches TRBD1 or TRBD2 (5 bases each). Sequencing input: whole blood. The sequence was obtained from an adult who was a healthcare worker with PCR-confirmed SARS-CoV-2 infection or an uninfected control (not recorded which). As DNA, the CDR3 is TGTGCCAGCAGCGTAGGTGGGACCATCTCCTACAATGAGCAGTTCTTC. Translating it yields CASSVGGTISYNEQFF. The full variable domain, rest sourced from reference TRBV9 and TRBJ2-1, is DSGVTQTPKHLITATGQRVTLRCSPRSGDLSVYWYQQSLDQGLQFLIQYYNGEERAKGNILERFSAQQFPDLHSELNLSSLELGDSALYFCASSVGGTISYNEQFFGPGTRLTVL.